The 3 T cell receptor beta chains below all came from one sample that was sequenced in a study of T cells in narcolepsy. Assay used: immunoSEQ multiplex PCR; TCRdb lists only in-frame clones, some missing. The sample yields about 24,000 clones, about 81% seen once. The sequencing sample was made of memory (CD45RA-) CD4+ T cells from blood. These TCRs come from a human donor in good health.

The chain couples TRBV5-4 to TRBJ2-5, with D hard to call. The CDR3 is 16 amino acids. V shed 0 bases and J shed 2 bases, with 14 bases lying between them. Per the germline V gene, CDR1 is SGHNT and CDR2 is YYREEE (reference sequence). The CDR3 nucleotides are TGTGCCAGCAGCTTGGGTGGGAACCCAGGTCAAGAGACCCAGTACTTC. Translating it yields CASSLGGNPGQETQYF.

The chain combines TRBV27 with TRBJ2-2, with 9 nucleotides matching TRBD1. The CDR3 consists of 15 residues. V lost 5 bases and J lost 4; bases outside the gene matches: 5. From germline, CDR1 is MNHEY and CDR2 SMNVEV (reference sequence). CDR3 protein: CASSPGQGFTGELFF. In DNA form, the CDR3 reads TGTGCCAGCAGTCCGGGACAGGGCTTCACCGGGGAGCTGTTTTTT.

This clone is judged medium-sized (0.01 to 0.1%). V is TRBV5-4 and J is TRBJ2-7, with 8 bases matching TRBD1. Germline CDR1 is SGHNT and CDR2 is YYREEE (reference sequence). This CDR3 contains 13 residues. V lost 3 bases to trimming and J lost 1 base; unmatched junction nucleotides: 0. The CDR3 region has the DNA TGTGCCAGCAGCTGGACAGGGTCCTACGAGCAGTACTTC. It specifies CASSWTGSYEQYF.